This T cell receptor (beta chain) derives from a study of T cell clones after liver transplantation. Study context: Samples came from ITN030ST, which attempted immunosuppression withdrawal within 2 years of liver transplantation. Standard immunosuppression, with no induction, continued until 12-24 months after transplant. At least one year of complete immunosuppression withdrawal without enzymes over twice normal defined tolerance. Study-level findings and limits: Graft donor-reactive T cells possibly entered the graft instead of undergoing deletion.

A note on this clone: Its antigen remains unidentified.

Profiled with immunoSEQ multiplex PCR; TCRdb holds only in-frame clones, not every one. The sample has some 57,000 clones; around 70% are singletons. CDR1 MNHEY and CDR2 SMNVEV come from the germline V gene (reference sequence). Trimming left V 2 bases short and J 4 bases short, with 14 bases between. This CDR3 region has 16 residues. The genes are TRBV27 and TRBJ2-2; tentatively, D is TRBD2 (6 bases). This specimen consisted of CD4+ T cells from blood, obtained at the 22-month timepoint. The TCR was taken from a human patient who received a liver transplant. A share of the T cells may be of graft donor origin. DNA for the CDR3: TGTGCCAGCAGTTTAGGAGGGATTCAGAGCACCGGGGAGCTGTTTTTT. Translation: CASSLGGIQSTGELFF.